This TCR beta chain was identified in a study of CD8 T cells in ankylosing spondylitis. Note on this clonotype: The antigen remains undetermined.

Construction of TCR beta libraries was performed using quantitative 5'-RACE with molecular barcodes. MiXCR was run by TCRdb on the 5' RACE reads, yielding one entry per CDR3 protein. The sample has about 340,000 distinct CDR3 sequences, over 12% seen once. Study outcomes and limitations: Previously reported in reactive arthritis synovial fluid and blood were some of the motif variants. The clones that were linked to disease were reported to be significantly enriched in matched synovial fluid samples from ankylosing spondylitis patients. Disease-linked clones were found to be CD8+ and relatively rare in peripheral blood.

CDR3 size: 16 residues. With V trimmed by 4 bases and J by 6 bases, 13 bases remained unmatched. Germline values: CDR1 LGHDT, CDR2 YNNKEL (reference sequence). Sequenced sample: blood, either unsorted or a sorted T cell fraction (not recorded which). This receptor was obtained from a male donor with ankylosing spondylitis or in good health (not recorded which). The chain joins TRBV3-1 to TRBJ2-7, with 9 bases matching TRBD2. The CDR3 coding sequence is TGTGCCAGCAGCCCGGGGAGGAATAGCGGGAGCCCCGAGCAGTACTTC. Its protein is CASSPGRNSGSPEQYF.